These T cell receptor beta chains were read from a single sample in a study of OX40 agonist ivuxolimab in advanced cancers. Profiling relied on immunoSEQ multiplex PCR, and the TCRdb table lists in-frame clones only, not all of them. Of 20,000 to 25,000 clones listed, about 90% are singletons. This material consisted of CD4+ or CD8+ T cells sorted from blood, taken in a trial of the OX40 agonist ivuxolimab. All receptors come from an adult with an advanced solid tumor such as melanoma, head and neck, liver or kidney cancer. CDR3s include the opening cysteine and the closing phenylalanine or tryptophan. The order of the fields is clone size, V gene, D gene, J gene, CDR3 protein, CDR3 DNA. A D gene is named only where the DNA matches it firmly. The size field is filled for only some rows; it gives once, few, many or a size class.

NA	TRBV10-3	NA	TRBJ2-1	CAISVGLGNEQFF	TGTGCCATCAGTGTTGGGTTGGGAAATGAGCAGTTCTTC
NA	TRBV7-8	NA	TRBJ2-4	CASSLSTGTAGNIQYF	TGTGCCAGCAGCTTGTCTACCGGGACAGCGGGAAACATTCAGTACTTC
NA	TRBV6-6	TRBD2	TRBJ2-5	CASSPLAAETQYF	TGTGCCAGCAGCCCGCTAGCGGCGGAGACCCAGTACTTC
once	TRBV4-1	TRBD2	TRBJ2-2	CASSRIAGVDTGELFF	TGCGCCAGCAGCAGGATAGCGGGAGTGGACACCGGGGAGCTGTTTTTT
NA	TRBV7-9	NA	TRBJ2-7	CASSLVGYEQYF	TGTGCCAGCAGCTTAGTCGGCTACGAGCAGTACTTC
NA	TRBV6-5	NA	TRBJ2-2	CASSYLAQYTGELFF	TGTGCCAGCAGTTACTTGGCGCAGTACACCGGGGAGCTGTTTTTT
NA	TRBV4-1	NA	TRBJ2-3	CASSQDQPNRARRSTDTQYF	TGCGCCAGCAGCCAAGATCAGCCGAACCGGGCCCGGAGGAGCACAGATACGCAGTATTTT
NA	TRBV9	TRBD2	TRBJ2-1	CASTSGSNEQFF	TGTGCCAGCACTAGCGGGAGCAATGAGCAGTTCTTC
NA	TRBV6-4	NA	TRBJ2-6	CASSETALSGANVLTF	TGTGCCAGCAGTGAAACAGCCCTCTCTGGGGCCAACGTCCTGACTTTC
NA	TRBV6-6	NA	TRBJ2-1	CASSYGGYNEQFF	TGTGCCAGCAGTTACGGGGGGTACAATGAGCAGTTCTTC
NA	TRBV5-5	NA	TRBJ2-3	CASSFSQWGPDTQYF	TGTGCCAGCAGCTTTTCGCAGTGGGGTCCAGATACGCAGTATTTT
NA	TRBV12-5	NA	TRBJ2-7	CASGLGGGGAGSEQYF	TGTGCTAGTGGTTTGGGAGGAGGGGGCGCAGGGAGCGAGCAGTACTTC
NA	TRBV28	TRBD1	TRBJ1-1	CASSFEDRGSANTEAFF	TGTGCCAGCAGTTTTGAGGACAGGGGGTCGGCGAACACTGAAGCTTTCTTT
NA	TRBV11-3	NA	TRBJ1-3	CASSLVGAGNTIYF	TGTGCCAGCAGCTTAGTAGGGGCCGGAAACACCATATATTTT
NA	TRBV28	TRBD2	TRBJ2-7	CASSLIAGIYEQYF	TGTGCCAGCAGTTTGATAGCGGGAATCTACGAGCAGTACTTC
NA	TRBV27	NA	TRBJ2-1	CASSQPFNEQFF	TGTGCCAGCAGTCAACCTTTCAATGAGCAGTTCTTC
NA	TRBV9	NA	TRBJ2-7	CASSVSTGYEQYF	TGTGCCAGCAGCGTAAGTACAGGTTACGAGCAGTACTTC
NA	TRBV9	NA	TRBJ2-1	CASSVKLSGGAKDEQFF	TGTGCCAGCAGCGTGAAGTTAAGCGGTGGGGCGAAGGATGAGCAGTTCTTC
NA	TRBV29-1	NA	TRBJ1-2	CSVDQGGSKGYTF	TGCAGCGTTGATCAAGGGGGGAGTAAAGGCTACACCTTC
NA	TRBV6-6	NA	TRBJ1-1	CASSRSGVTEAFF	TGTGCCAGCAGCCGCTCAGGGGTAACTGAAGCTTTCTTT
NA	TRBV28	TRBD1	TRBJ2-7	CASSVTGTGVQMRYEQYF	TGTGCCAGCAGTGTTACTGGGACAGGGGTTCAAATGCGGTACGAGCAGTACTTC
NA	TRBV15	NA	TRBJ1-5	CATSRDRGHLNQPQHF	TGTGCCACCAGCAGAGATCGAGGACACCTCAATCAGCCCCAGCATTTT
NA	TRBV7-6	TRBD2	TRBJ2-1	CASSFAGGEQFF	TGTGCCAGCAGCTTTGCGGGAGGGGAGCAGTTCTTC
NA	TRBV28	NA	TRBJ1-2	CASSLSSGLNYGYTF	TGTGCCAGCAGCCTAAGTTCGGGCCTTAACTATGGCTACACCTTC